A single sample gave rise to the 2 T cell receptor beta chains below, sequenced in a study of blood T cells in healthy people across ages. A second about 6 to 11 cycle PCR used barcoded and J-beta primers. One entry per CDR3 protein results from TCRdb running MiXCR on the 5' RACE reads. The sample shows about 670,000 distinct CDR3 sequences, 40% to 45% of them seen only once. The sample comprised blood. These receptors all come from a man older than 75 in good health.

This chain connects TRBV25-1 to TRBJ1-2, with D possibly matching TRBD1 (5 bases). V shed 4 bases and J shed 3 bases, with 12 bases lying between them. The germline V gene encodes CDR1 MGHDK and CDR2 SYGVNS. The CDR3 spans 14 residues. The CDR3 DNA reads as TGTGCCAGCAGTGCCCACGCGGGGGACTATGGCTACACCTTC. It encodes CASSAHAGDYGYTF.

In its sample, this clonotype was seen once. V gene TRBV7-2 combines with J gene TRBJ1-1; no reliable D call. The germline V and J ends were trimmed by 3 bases and 5 bases, with 13 bases remaining between them. Per germline, CDR1 SGHTA and CDR2 FQGNSA. The CDR3 consists of 14 residues. CDR3 region: CASSFFGGSTEAFF. The CDR3 nucleotides read TGTGCCAGCAGCTTTTTTGGTGGATCGACTGAAGCTTTCTTT. Together with reference TRBV7-2 and TRBJ1-1, the CDR3 gives the full variable domain: GAGVSQSPSNKVTEKGKDVELRCDPISGHTALYWYRQSLGQGLEFLIYFQGNSAPDKSGLPSDRFSAERTGGSVSTLTIQRTQQEDSAVYLCASSFFGGSTEAFFGQGTRLTVV.